This T cell receptor beta chain was recorded in a study of shared clonotypes between healthy human individuals (dated by TCRdb to 2018 to 2021). The study in broad terms: Two women and three men aged 18 to 49 years were included in the cohort. For each donor, CD4 naive and CD4 memory were each run on three plates, CD8 naive on two plates, and CD8 memory on one plate. To estimate repertoire size and how much clonotypes are shared between individuals, the study performed deep sequencing of blood TCR repertoires from a handful of healthy adults. Libraries were prepared and TCR repertoires were sequenced by different laboratories using diverse techniques, in order to increase sequencing depth and limit assay-specific biases. Leukapheresis yielded between about 0.94 and 10 billion PBMCs per donor. Broader findings and caveats from the paper: Sampling was restricted to blood, and TCR repertoires in tissues likely differ from the TCR repertoires found in blood. Incomplete sequencing was indicated by rarefaction of sorted-subset datasets, despite the large sequencing depth. Because the study included only a small number of donors, the genetic and exposure-history diversity represented was limited. Based on pairwise subsampling, the degree of clonotype sharing among donors was expected to be affected by sequencing depth. Sharing across a few donors was observed for around 5% of naive CD4, 3% to 3.5% of naive CD8, about 2.3% of memory CD4, and less than 0.45% of memory CD8 clonotypes. Naive subsets generally had larger estimated clonotype richness than memory subsets did. Compared with non-shared clonotypes, the clonotypes found in all four sorted-subset donors had higher generation probabilities.

Using the deep immunoSEQ assay, multiplex PCR amplified TCR CDR3 regions from genomic DNA. Extracted genomic DNA from each cell subset was spread evenly across all wells of several immunoSEQ 96-well plates, with each plate serving as a replicate. For sorted subsets, 200 to 250 ng genomic DNA, equal to 25,000 to 35,000 T cell genomes, was loaded into each replicate PCR. Purified libraries were quantified with a Qubit 3.0 fluorometer, sized on a Bioanalyzer 2100, and re-quantified with the KAPA Library Quantification kit. Each immunoSEQ 96-well plate was sequenced on its own single-read 150-cycle Illumina NextSeq 550 flow cell. Regarding the original processing steps: The immunoSEQ output contained only junctional sequences without quality scores, so filtering could not match that applied to full-length reads. Sequences were annotated with PyIR, a Python wrapper for IgBLAST v1.9, and V/J genes and CDR3 were assigned using IMGT germline references. Reads were filtered out if the reads had weak V/J assignments (E-value above 1e-6), no CDR3, stop codons, out-of-frame junctions, or ambiguous translated residues. V3J clonotypes were defined as sequences sharing the same inferred V gene, J gene, and CDR3 amino acid sequence. The percentage overlap between two repertoires was calculated by dividing the number of shared unique clonotypes by the size of the smaller repertoire. RTK rarefaction, the Chao1 estimator, and Recon v2.1 estimates of unobserved clonotypes were used to assess repertoire richness. For all TCRbeta clonotypes obtained by the gDNA method from several donors, generation probabilities were computed with OLGA. The table comes from immuneACCESS by way of TCRdb, which keeps in-frame sequences with V and J called. Part of the clones is missing from these tables; in studies checked, under half for an unresolved V gene and the rest for unknown reasons. The DNA gave D and trimming, while V, J and clone size come from that table. Here the sample has hundreds of thousands of clones; around 73% occur a single time. 1.5% to 2% of the sample lies in the top ten.

The donors were healthy, HIV-negative adults who had no recently reported acute infections or vaccinations. Every donor was a Caucasian adult residing in Nashville, Tennessee, USA. Magnetic negative selection was used to enrich CD4+ T cells, after which naive cells were positively selected on CD45RA and the negative fraction became the memory subset. Blood was obtained by leukapheresis, after which PBMCs were separated by Ficoll-Histopaque density gradient centrifugation and cryopreserved in liquid nitrogen vapor phase. Purity and quantity of every magnetically sorted T cell population were checked by analytical flow cytometry. From each sorted fraction, genomic DNA was isolated and quantified by UV absorbance on a Nanodrop 2000c. As for this clone: It lacks a known antigen. Base-call qualities are not available, and no considerably larger clone is one nucleotide away.

From its cysteine to its phenylalanine, the CDR3 spans 17 amino acids. Only CDR3 DNA is held: 51 bases, read in frame from base 1. In the germline V gene, CDR1 corresponds to MGHRA and CDR2 to YSYEKL. The V end loses 3 bases and the J end loses 4 bases, and a stretch of 21 bases separates them. The V and J segments used are TRBV4-1 and TRBJ1-1, with no reliable assignment of the D segment. Sequencing was carried out using memory CD4+ T cells sorted from blood. The sample's cell subset or site label, decoded: CD45RA-negative fraction. The clonotype originates from a woman aged 25 to 39 in good health. The nucleotide sequence is given as TGCGCCAGCAGCCACCCGACGGGTACAGTGAGAAGCACTGAAGCTTTCTTT. Protein translation: CASSHPTGTVRSTEAFF.